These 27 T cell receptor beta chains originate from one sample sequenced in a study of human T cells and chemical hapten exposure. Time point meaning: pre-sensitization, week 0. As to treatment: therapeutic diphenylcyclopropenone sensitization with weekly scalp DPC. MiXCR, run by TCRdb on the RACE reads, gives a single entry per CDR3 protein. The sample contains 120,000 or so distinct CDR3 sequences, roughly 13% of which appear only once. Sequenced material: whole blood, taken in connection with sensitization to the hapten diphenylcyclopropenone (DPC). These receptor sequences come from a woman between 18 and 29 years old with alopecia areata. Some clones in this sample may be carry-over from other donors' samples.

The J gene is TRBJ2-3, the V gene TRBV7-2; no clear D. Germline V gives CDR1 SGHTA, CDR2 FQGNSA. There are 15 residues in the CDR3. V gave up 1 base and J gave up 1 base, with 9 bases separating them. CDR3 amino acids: CASSLENSRTDTQYF. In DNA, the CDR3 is TGTGCCAGCAGCTTAGAAAACAGTCGCACAGATACGCAGTATTTT.

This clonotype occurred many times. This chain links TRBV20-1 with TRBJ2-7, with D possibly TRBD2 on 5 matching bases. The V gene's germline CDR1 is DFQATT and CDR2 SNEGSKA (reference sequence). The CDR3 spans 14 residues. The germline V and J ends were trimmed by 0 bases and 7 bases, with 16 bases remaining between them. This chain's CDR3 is CSARDAGRSREQYF. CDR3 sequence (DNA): TGCAGTGCTAGAGATGCGGGCAGGTCGAGGGAGCAGTACTTC.

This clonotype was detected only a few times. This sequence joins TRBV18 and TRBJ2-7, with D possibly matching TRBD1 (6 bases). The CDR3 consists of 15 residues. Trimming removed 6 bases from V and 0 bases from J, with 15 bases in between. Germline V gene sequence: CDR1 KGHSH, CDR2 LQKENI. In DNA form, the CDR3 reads TGTGCCAGCTCGCGTGACAGGACCAACTCCTACGAGCAGTACTTC. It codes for CASSRDRTNSYEQYF.

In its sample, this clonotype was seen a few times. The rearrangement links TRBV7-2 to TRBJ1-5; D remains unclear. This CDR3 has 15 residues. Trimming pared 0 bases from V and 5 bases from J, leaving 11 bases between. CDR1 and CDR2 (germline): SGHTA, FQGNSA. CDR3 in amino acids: CASSLAATTYQPQHF. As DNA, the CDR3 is TGTGCCAGCAGCTTAGCTGCGACAACCTATCAGCCCCAGCATTTT.

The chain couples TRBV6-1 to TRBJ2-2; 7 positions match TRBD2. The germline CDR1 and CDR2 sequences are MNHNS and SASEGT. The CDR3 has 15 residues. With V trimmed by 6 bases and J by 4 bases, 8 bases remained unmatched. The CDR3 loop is CASSRDYSPTGELFF. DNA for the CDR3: TGTGCCAGCAGCCGGGACTACTCCCCCACCGGGGAGCTGTTTTTT.

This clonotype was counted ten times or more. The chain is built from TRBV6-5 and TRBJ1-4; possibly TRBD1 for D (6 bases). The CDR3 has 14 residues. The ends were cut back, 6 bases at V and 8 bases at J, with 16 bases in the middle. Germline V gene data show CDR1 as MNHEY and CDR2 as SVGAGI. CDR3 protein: CASRQQGGDEKLFF. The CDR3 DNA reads TGTGCCAGCAGACAACAGGGAGGGGACGAAAAACTGTTTTTT.

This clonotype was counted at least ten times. The CDR3 region is CASSTLAGAYNEQFF. The DNA of the CDR3 is TGTGCCAGTAGTACCTTAGCGGGGGCCTACAATGAGCAGTTCTTC. V and J are TRBV19 and TRBJ2-1; 9 positions match TRBD2. From germline, CDR1 is LNHDA and CDR2 SQIVND (reference sequence). With 4 bases clipped from V and 2 bases from J, the junction kept 3 bases outside the gene matches. This CDR3 has 15 amino acids.

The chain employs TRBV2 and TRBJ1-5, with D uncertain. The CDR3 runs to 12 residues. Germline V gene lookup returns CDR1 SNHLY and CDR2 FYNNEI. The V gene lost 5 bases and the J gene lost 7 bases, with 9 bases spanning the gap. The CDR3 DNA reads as TGTGCCAGCAGTATTACTATCCAGCCCCAGCATTTT. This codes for CASSITIQPQHF. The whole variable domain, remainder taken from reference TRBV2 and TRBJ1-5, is EPEVTQTPSHQVTQMGQEVILRCVPISNHLYFYWYRQILGQKVEFLVSFYNNEISEKSEIFDDQFSVERPDGSNFTLKIRSTKLEDSAMYFCASSITIQPQHFGDGTRLSIL.

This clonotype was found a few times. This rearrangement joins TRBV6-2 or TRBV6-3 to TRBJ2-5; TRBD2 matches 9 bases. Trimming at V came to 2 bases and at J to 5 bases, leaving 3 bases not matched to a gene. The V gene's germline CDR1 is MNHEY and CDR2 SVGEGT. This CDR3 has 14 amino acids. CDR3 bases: TGTGCCAGCAGTTACCTCCTAGCGGGGGAGACCCAGTACTTC. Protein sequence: CASSYLLAGETQYF.

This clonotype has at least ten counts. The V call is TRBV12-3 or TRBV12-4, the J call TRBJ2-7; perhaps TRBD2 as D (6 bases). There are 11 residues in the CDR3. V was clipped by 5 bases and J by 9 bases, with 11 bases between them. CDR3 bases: TGTGCCAGCAGTCGGGTCGGGAGGCAGTACTTC. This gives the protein CASSRVGRQYF.

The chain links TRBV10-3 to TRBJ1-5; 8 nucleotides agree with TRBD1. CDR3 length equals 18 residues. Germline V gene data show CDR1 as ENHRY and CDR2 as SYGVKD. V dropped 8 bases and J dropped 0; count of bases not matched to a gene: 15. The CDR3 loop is CAIGGPGQASDSNQPQHF. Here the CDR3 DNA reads TGTGCCATCGGGGGTCCGGGACAGGCCTCCGATAGCAATCAGCCCCAGCATTTT.

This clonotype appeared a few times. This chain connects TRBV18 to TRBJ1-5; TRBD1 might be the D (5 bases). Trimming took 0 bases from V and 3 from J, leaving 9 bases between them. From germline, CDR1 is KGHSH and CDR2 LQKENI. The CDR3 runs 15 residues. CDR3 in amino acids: CASSPPAGFNQPQHF. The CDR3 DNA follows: TGTGCCAGCTCACCACCAGCAGGGTTCAATCAGCCCCAGCATTTT.

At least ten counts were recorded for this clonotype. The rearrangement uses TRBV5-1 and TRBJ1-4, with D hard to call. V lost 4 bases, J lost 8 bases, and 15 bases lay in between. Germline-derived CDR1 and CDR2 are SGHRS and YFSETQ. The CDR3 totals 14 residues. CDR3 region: CASSPSEGGEKLFF. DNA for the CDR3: TGCGCCAGCAGCCCCTCGGAAGGAGGGGAAAAACTGTTTTTT. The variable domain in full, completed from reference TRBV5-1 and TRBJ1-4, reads KAGVTQTPRYLIKTRGQQVTLSCSPISGHRSVSWYQQTPGQGLQFLFEYFSETQRNKGNFPGRFSGRQFSNSRSEMNVSTLELGDSALYLCASSPSEGGEKLFFGSGTQLSVL.

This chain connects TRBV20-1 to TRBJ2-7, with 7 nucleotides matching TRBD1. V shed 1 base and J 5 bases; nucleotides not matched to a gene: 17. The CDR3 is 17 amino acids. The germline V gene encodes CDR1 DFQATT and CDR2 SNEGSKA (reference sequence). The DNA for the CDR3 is TGCAGTGCTAGAGGGATATCCAGGGGACAGTATCGGAACGAGCAGTACTTC. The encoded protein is CSARGISRGQYRNEQYF.

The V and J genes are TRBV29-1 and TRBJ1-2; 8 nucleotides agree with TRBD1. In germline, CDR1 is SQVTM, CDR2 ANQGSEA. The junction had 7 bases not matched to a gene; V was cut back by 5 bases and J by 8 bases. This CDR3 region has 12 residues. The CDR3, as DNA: TGCAGCGTTTCCAGGGGGCGCGAAGGCTACACCTTC. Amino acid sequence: CSVSRGREGYTF.

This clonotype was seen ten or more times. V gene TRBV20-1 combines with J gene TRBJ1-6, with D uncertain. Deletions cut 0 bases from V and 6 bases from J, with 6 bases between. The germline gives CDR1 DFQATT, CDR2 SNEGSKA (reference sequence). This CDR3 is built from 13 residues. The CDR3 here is CSARERANSPLHF. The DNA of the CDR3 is TGCAGTGCTAGAGAGAGGGCTAATTCACCCCTCCACTTT.

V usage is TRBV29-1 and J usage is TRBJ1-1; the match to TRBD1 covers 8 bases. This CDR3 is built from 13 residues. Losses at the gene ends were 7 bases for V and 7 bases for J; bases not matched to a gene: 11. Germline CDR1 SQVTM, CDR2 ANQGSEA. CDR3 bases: TGCAGCGGTGGACAGGGAGGGCGTAATGAAGCTTTCTTT. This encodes CSGGQGGRNEAFF.

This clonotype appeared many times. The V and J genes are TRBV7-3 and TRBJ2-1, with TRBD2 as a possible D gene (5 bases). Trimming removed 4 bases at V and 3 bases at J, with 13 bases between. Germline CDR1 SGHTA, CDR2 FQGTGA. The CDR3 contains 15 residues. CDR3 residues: CASSSAGGLYNEQFF. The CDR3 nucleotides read TGTGCCAGCAGCTCAGCCGGTGGACTCTACAATGAGCAGTTCTTC.

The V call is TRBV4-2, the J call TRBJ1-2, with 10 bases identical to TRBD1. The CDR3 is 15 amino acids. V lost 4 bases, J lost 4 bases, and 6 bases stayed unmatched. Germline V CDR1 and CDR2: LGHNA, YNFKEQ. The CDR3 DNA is TGTGCCAGCAGCCTCCCGGGACAGGGGAGCTATGGCTACACCTTC. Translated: CASSLPGQGSYGYTF.

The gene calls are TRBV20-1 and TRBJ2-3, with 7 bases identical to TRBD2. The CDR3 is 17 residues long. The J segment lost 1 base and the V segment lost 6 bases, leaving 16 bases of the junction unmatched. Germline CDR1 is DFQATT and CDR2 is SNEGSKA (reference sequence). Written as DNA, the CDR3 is TGCAGTGCCATATCTCTGACTAGCCCGCCTCGCACAGATACGCAGTATTTT. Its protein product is CSAISLTSPPRTDTQYF.

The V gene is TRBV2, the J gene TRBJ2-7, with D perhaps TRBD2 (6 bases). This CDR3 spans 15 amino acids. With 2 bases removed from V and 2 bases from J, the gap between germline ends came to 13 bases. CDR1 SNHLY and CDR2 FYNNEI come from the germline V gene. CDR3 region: CASSEKGLGPYEQYF. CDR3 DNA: TGTGCCAGCAGTGAAAAGGGACTTGGGCCCTACGAGCAGTACTTC.

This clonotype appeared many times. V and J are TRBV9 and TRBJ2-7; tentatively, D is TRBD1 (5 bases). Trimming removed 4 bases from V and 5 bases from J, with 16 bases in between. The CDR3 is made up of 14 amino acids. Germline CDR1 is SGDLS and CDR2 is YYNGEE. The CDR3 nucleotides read TGTGCCAGCAGCCCCTCCTCGACAGTAAACGAGCAGTACTTC. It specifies CASSPSSTVNEQYF.

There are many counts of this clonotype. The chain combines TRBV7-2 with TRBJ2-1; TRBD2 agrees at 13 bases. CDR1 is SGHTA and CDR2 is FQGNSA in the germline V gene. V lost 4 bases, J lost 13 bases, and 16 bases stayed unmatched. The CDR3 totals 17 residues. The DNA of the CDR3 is TGTGCCAGCAGCTCGCCTGCGTACGGGACTAGCGGGGCGCAACAGTTCTTC. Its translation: CASSSPAYGTSGAQQFF.

CDR3 DNA: TGTGCCAGCAGCTTAGAGAACACTGAAGCTTTCTTT. Amino acids: CASSLENTEAFF. The chain uses TRBV7-9 and TRBJ1-1; D call uncertain. V shed 1 base and J shed 1 base, with 1 base lying between them. Germline V lookup: CDR1 SEHNR, CDR2 FQNEAQ (reference sequence). The CDR3 length is 12 residues.

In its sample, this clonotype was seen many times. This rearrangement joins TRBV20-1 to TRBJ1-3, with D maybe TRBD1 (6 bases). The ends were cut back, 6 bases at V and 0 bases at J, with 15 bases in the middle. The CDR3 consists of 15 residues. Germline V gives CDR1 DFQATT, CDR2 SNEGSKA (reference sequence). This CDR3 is CSAGGGSNSGNTIYF. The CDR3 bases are TGCAGTGCCGGAGGGGGGTCCAACTCTGGAAACACCATATATTTT.

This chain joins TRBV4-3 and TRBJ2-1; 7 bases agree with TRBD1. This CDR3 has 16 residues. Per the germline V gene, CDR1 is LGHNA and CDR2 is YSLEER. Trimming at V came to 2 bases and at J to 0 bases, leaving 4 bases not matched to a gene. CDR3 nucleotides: TGCGCCAGCAGCCAACCGGGACAGAGCTCCTACAATGAGCAGTTCTTC. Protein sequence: CASSQPGQSSYNEQFF.

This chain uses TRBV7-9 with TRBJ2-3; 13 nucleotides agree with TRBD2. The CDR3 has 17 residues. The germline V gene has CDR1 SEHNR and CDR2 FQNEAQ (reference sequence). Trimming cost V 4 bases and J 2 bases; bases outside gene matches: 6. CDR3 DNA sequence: TGTGCCAGCAGCTCTCGGACTAGCGGGGGCCACACAGATACGCAGTATTTT. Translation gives CASSSRTSGGHTDTQYF.